Detailed here is one T cell receptor beta chain. Its antigen is undetermined. CDR3 length equals 18 residues. The V gene lost 8 bases and the J gene lost 9 bases, with 29 bases spanning the gap. The V gene's germline CDR1 is SGHTA and CDR2 FQGNSA. The record originates from a study of T cell responses to AZD1222 COVID-19 vaccine. At the level of the study: Second-dose recipients at about 4 or about 12 weeks were treated as one pooled group.

Sequencing was performed with immunoSEQ multiplex PCR; in TCRdb, only in-frame clones are kept and a portion is missing. This table holds around 140,000 clones, about 93% found once. Study findings and constraints: There were mostly white British donors and more females than males, and clonal diversity was possibly underestimated. Spike was spanned by vaccine-associated CD4 TCRs, which were dominant at 160-218 and 743-854.

The chain combines TRBV7-2 with TRBJ1-6, with TRBD1 as a possible D gene (6 bases). Material: peripheral blood, obtained on day 0 of AZD1222 vaccination. This receptor was identified in an adult in good health. CDR3 loop: CASEQRGTWDLNGSPLHF. DNA of the CDR3: TGTGCCAGCGAACAGAGGGGGACATGGGACTTAAATGGTTCACCCCTCCACTTT.